This T cell receptor beta chain was profiled in a study of T-cell reconstitution after alpha-beta-depleted transplantation in children. Ten or more counts support this clonotype. CDR1 is SEHNR and CDR2 is FQNEAQ in the germline V gene (reference sequence). The V end was cut by 5 bases, the J end by 3 bases, with 10 bases between. The CDR3 has 14 residues. Unique molecular identifiers featured in how the TCRbeta library was prepared. TCRdb redid the calling of the PCR reads with MiXCR, one entry per CDR3 protein. The sample contains roughly 100,000 distinct CDR3 sequences, roughly 8.3% of which appear only once.

The V call is TRBV7-9, the J call TRBJ2-2; no firm D call. This clonotype was obtained from a human donor who donated a stem cell graft to a child with congenital amegakaryocytic thrombocytopenia. This specimen was PBMCs from the stem cell graft donor, taken from the stem cell graft. CDR3 in DNA: TGTGCCAGCAGCACGCGGACGGACACCGGGGAGCTGTTTTTT. Translation gives CASSTRTDTGELFF.